A single sample gave rise to the 16 T cell receptor beta chains below, sequenced in a study of regulatory T cells in long-lasting Graves disease. CDR3 regions were amplified by Arm-PCR using iRepertoire HTBI primers to build TCR beta libraries. TCRdb itself ran the multiplex PCR reads through MiXCR, one entry per CDR3 protein. The repertoire holds 400,000 to 500,000 distinct CDR3 sequences, with 13% to 15% as singletons. Time point of the sample: newly diagnosed GD, antithyroid drugs for less than 3 months. After RNA was extracted from PBMCs, the TCR library was made from it. The same data also went into a second study, on T cells in Graves' hyperthyroidism and ophthalmopathy.

Sample: peripheral blood mononuclear cells (PBMCs), taken at new diagnosis, from a patient treated with antithyroid drugs. The receptors derive from a woman between 50 and 59 years old with Graves disease.

The genes are TRBV7-3 and TRBJ2-1; the match to TRBD1 covers 9 bases. Trimming cost V 7 bases and J 5 bases; bases outside gene matches: 6. The CDR3 runs 14 residues. CDR1 is SGHTA and CDR2 is FQGTGA in the germline V gene. Here the CDR3 reads CASTRDRDNNEQFF. CDR3 DNA sequence: TGTGCCAGCACCCGGGACAGGGACAACAATGAGCAGTTCTTC.

This clonotype was found many times. V usage is TRBV30 and J usage is TRBJ1-1; D remains unclear. This CDR3 is built from 13 residues. V was trimmed by 0 bases and J by 0 bases, leaving 5 bases between them. The germline V gene encodes CDR1 GTSNPN and CDR2 SVGIG (reference sequence). The CDR3 protein is CAWSVPVNTEAFF. DNA for the CDR3: TGTGCCTGGAGTGTACCAGTGAACACTGAAGCTTTCTTT. The full variable domain, completed using reference TRBV30 and TRBJ1-1, is SQTIHQWPATLVQPVGSPLSLECTVEGTSNPNLYWYRQAAGRGLQLLFYSVGIGQISSEVPQNLSASRPQDRQFILSSKKLLLSDSGFYLCAWSVPVNTEAFFGQGTRLTVV.

This chain links TRBV14 with TRBJ2-2; D remains unclear. Trimming took 1 base from V and 7 from J, leaving 7 bases between them. The CDR3 spans 13 residues. Germline CDR1 and CDR2: SGHDN and FVKESK. The CDR3 sequence is CASSQARSGELFF. For the CDR3, the DNA is TGTGCCAGCAGCCAAGCCCGAAGCGGGGAGCTGTTTTTT.

Many counts were recorded for this clonotype. In nucleotides, the CDR3 is TGTGCCAGCAGTTCGGGACTAGCGGGAGAAGGTGAGCAGTACTTC. The encoded protein is CASSSGLAGEGEQYF. The chain uses TRBV28 and TRBJ2-7; TRBD2 agrees at 14 bases. V dropped 4 bases and J dropped 7; count of bases not matched to a gene: 6. Germline lookup yields CDR1 MDHEN and CDR2 SYDVKM. CDR3 length equals 15 residues.

This clonotype was counted at least ten times. V gene TRBV7-9 combines with J gene TRBJ2-5, with 10 nucleotides matching TRBD2. Germline loops: CDR1 SEHNR, CDR2 FQNEAQ (reference sequence). The ends lost 3 bases at V and 5 bases at J; junction bases unmatched: 6. The CDR3 extends over 15 amino acids. The CDR3 DNA reads as TGTGCCAGCAGCTTTCAGCGGGAGGGCCATGAGACCCAGTACTTC. It is translated as CASSFQREGHETQYF. Complete variable domain (other parts from reference TRBV7-9 and TRBJ2-5): DTGVSQNPRHKITKRGQNVTFRCDPISEHNRLYWYRQTLGQGPEFLTYFQNEAQLEKSRLLSDRFSAERPKGSFSTLEIQRTEQGDSAMYLCASSFQREGHETQYFGPGTRLLVL.

The chain links TRBV3-1 to TRBJ2-2; 11 bases are shared with TRBD2. The germline CDR1 and CDR2 sequences are LGHDT and YNNKEL (reference sequence). The CDR3 contains 18 residues. Losses at the gene ends were 1 base for V and 1 base for J; bases not matched to a gene: 5. The CDR3 sequence: CASSQASLAGGNTGELFF. The CDR3 nucleotides read TGTGCCAGCAGCCAAGCATCCCTAGCGGGAGGGAACACCGGGGAGCTGTTTTTT.

The chain joins TRBV14 to TRBJ1-4; D is unclear. The CDR3 is 16 amino acids. Between the trimmed V and J ends, which lost 3 bases and 0 bases, there was a span of 11 bases. CDR1 is SGHDN, CDR2 FVKESK, per germline. Written as DNA, the CDR3 is TGTGCCAGCAGCCAGTCTAGGGCAACAACTAATGAAAAACTGTTTTTT. Protein sequence: CASSQSRATTNEKLFF.

This clonotype was detected a few times. The CDR3 is CSVVSQPAGAKNIQYF. CDR3 in DNA: TGCAGCGTTGTGTCCCAGCCCGCGGGAGCCAAAAACATTCAGTACTTC. This sequence joins TRBV29-1 and TRBJ2-4, with D perhaps matching TRBD2 (5 bases). This CDR3 is built from 16 residues. Trimming took off 4 bases at V and 0 bases at J, with 16 bases between the two ends. CDR1 is SQVTM and CDR2 is ANQGSEA in the germline V gene. Looking up the rest from reference TRBV29-1 and TRBJ2-4 gives the full variable domain: SAVISQKPSRDICQRGTSLTIQCQVDSQVTMMFWYRQQPGQSLTLIATANQGSEATYESGFVIDKFPISRPNLTFSTLTVSNMSPEDSSIYLCSVVSQPAGAKNIQYFGAGTRLSVL.

This clonotype showed up just a few times. This chain joins TRBV4-2 and TRBJ2-7; TRBD2 matches at 8 bases. This CDR3 comprises 15 residues. CDR1 and CDR2 (germline): LGHNA, YNFKEQ. V lost 8 bases and J lost 0; bases outside the gene matches: 9. CDR3 loop: CASRPTTSDSYEQYF. The CDR3 region has the DNA TGTGCCAGCCGACCCACGACTAGCGACTCCTACGAGCAGTACTTC.

This clonotype was observed a few times. The chain combines TRBV2 with TRBJ2-5; 8 bases map to TRBD1. The length of the CDR3 is 15 residues. Germline CDR1 is SNHLY and CDR2 is FYNNEI. V lost 6 bases and J lost 5; bases outside the gene matches: 11. CDR3 nucleotides: TGTGCCAGCAGACCCTCTAGGACAGGGCTTGAGACCCAGTACTTC. Amino acid sequence: CASRPSRTGLETQYF.

This clonotype showed up many times. V and J are TRBV27 and TRBJ2-7; TRBD2 might be the D (5 bases). The length of the CDR3 is 16 residues. V lost 2 bases to trimming and J lost 0 bases, with 14 bases between them. Germline V gene data show CDR1 as MNHEY and CDR2 as SMNVEV (reference sequence). Written as DNA, the CDR3 is TGTGCCAGCAGTTTAGACGGCGGGCCAAGCTCCTACGAGCAGTACTTC. Its translation is CASSLDGGPSSYEQYF.

Many counts were recorded for this clonotype. The chain is built from TRBV6-2 or TRBV6-3 and TRBJ2-1, with D tentatively TRBD1 or TRBD2 (6 bases each). The CDR3 sequence is 13 residues long. The V and J ends lost 0 bases and 8 bases respectively, with 8 bases between them. The germline gives CDR1 MNHEY, CDR2 SVGEGT. The CDR3 DNA follows: TGTGCCAGCAGTTACTCACGGGGGCATGAGCAGTTCTTC. It specifies CASSYSRGHEQFF.

This clonotype was detected ten times or more. The CDR3 reads CASSLLDRVNTGELFF. CDR3 DNA sequence: TGTGCCAGCAGCTTGCTGGACAGGGTAAACACCGGGGAGCTGTTTTTT. This rearrangement joins TRBV7-9 to TRBJ2-2, with 8 bases aligning to TRBD1. The V and J ends lost 3 bases and 2 bases, in that order; junction bases with no gene match: 5. The CDR3 runs 16 residues. Germline assignment: CDR1 SEHNR and CDR2 FQNEAQ (reference sequence).

To note about this clonotype: Since a much larger clone is just one base distant, this may be a read error. The J gene is TRBJ2-7, the V gene TRBV28, with TRBD2 matching over 14 bases. The DNA end lines up better with TRBJ2-5; the J call may be wrong. This CDR3 has 14 amino acids. Germline V gene data show CDR1 as MDHEN and CDR2 as SYDVKM. This CDR3 reads CASRWTSGRETQYF. CDR3 DNA sequence: TGTGCCAGCAGATGGACTAGCGGGAGGGAGACCCAGTACTTC.

This clonotype appeared many times. CDR3 sequence: CASSQWGGETQYF. DNA for the CDR3: TGTGCCAGCAGCCAATGGGGAGGAGAGACCCAGTACTTC. V usage is TRBV3-1 and J usage is TRBJ2-5; TRBD2 might be the D (6 bases). Per germline, CDR1 LGHDT and CDR2 YNNKEL (reference sequence). The CDR3 covers 13 residues. The ends were cut back, 2 bases at V and 4 bases at J, with 8 bases in the middle.

This clonotype was recorded at least ten times. This rearrangement joins TRBV7-2 to TRBJ2-7; 8 nucleotides agree with TRBD1. V dropped 1 base and J dropped 4; count of bases not matched to a gene: 6. CDR3 length equals 15 residues. Germline V gene lookup returns CDR1 SGHTA and CDR2 FQGNSA. CDR3 protein: CASSLEGTGWYEQYF. The CDR3 DNA follows: TGTGCCAGCAGCTTAGAAGGGACAGGATGGTACGAGCAGTACTTC.